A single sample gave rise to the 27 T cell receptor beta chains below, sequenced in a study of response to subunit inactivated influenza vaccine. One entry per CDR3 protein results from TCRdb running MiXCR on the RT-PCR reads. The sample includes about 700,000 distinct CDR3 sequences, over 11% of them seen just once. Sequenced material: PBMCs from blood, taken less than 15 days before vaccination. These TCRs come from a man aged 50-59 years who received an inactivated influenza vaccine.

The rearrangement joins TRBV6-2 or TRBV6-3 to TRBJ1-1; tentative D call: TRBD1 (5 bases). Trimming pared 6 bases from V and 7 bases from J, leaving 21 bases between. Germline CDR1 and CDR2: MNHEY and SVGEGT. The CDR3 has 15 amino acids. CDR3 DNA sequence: TGTGCCAGCAGGAAAAGTATAGGGGAACGAAGTGAAGCTTTCTTT. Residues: CASRKSIGERSEAFF.

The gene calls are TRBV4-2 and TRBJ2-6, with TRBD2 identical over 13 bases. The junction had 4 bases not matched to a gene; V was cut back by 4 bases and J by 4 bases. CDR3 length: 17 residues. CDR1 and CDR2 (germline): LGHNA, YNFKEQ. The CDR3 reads CASSPGLAGVGANVLTF. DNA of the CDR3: TGTGCCAGCAGCCCAGGACTAGCGGGAGTAGGGGCCAACGTCCTGACTTTC.

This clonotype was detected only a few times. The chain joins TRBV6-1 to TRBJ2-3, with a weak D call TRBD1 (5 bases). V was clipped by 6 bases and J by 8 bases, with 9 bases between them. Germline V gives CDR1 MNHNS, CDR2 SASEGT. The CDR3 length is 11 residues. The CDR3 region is CASRGESTQYF. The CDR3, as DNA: TGTGCCAGCAGAGGGGAAAGTACGCAGTATTTT.

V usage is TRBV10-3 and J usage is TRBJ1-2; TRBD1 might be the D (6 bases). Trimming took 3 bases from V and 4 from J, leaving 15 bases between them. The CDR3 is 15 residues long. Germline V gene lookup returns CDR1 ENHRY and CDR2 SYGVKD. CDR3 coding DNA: TGTGCCATCAGTGAACAGGGCGTCCGTGGCTATGGCTACACCTTC. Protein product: CAISEQGVRGYGYTF.

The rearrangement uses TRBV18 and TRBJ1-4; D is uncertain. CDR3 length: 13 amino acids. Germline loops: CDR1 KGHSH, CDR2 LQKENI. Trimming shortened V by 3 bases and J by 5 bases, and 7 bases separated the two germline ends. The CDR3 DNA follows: TGTGCCAGCTCACCGGATCTGAATGAAAAACTGTTTTTT. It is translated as CASSPDLNEKLFF. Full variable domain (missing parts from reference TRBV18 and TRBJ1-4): NAGVMQNPRHLVRRRGQEARLRCSPMKGHSHVYWYRQLPEEGLKFMVYLQKENIIDESGMPKERFSAEFPKEGPSILRIQQVVRGDSAAYFCASSPDLNEKLFFGSGTQLSVL.

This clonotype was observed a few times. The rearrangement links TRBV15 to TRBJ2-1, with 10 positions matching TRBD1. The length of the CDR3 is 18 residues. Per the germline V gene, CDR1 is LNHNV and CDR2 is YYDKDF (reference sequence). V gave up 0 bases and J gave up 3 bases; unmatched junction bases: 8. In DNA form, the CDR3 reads TGTGCCACCAGCAGAGATCTTCGACAGGGGGCCGTCTACAATGAGCAGTTCTTC. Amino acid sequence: CATSRDLRQGAVYNEQFF. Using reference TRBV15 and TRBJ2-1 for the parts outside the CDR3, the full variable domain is DAMVIQNPRYQVTQFGKPVTLSCSQTLNHNVMYWYQQKSSQAPKLLFHYYDKDFNNEADTPDNFQSRRPNTSFCFLDIRSPGLGDTAMYLCATSRDLRQGAVYNEQFFGPGTRLTVL.

The CDR3 DNA follows: TGTGCCAGCAGCTTAGATCGGGTGCCCCTTTCCTACGAGCAGTACTTC. Its protein product is CASSLDRVPLSYEQYF. This sequence joins TRBV7-2 and TRBJ2-7; D gene uncertain. The germline gives CDR1 SGHTA, CDR2 FQGNSA. The CDR3 is made up of 16 amino acids. Trimming removed 1 base at V and 1 base at J, with 14 bases between.

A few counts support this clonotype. The DNA for the CDR3 is TGCAGTGCTAGAGATCGAGGGGGGCCGACTGAAGCTTTCTTT. This sequence encodes CSARDRGGPTEAFF. V gene TRBV20-1 combines with J gene TRBJ1-1; perhaps TRBD1 as D (6 bases). This CDR3 region has 14 residues. Trimming took off 0 bases at V and 5 bases at J, with 13 bases between the two ends. Germline CDR1 and CDR2: DFQATT and SNEGSKA (reference sequence).

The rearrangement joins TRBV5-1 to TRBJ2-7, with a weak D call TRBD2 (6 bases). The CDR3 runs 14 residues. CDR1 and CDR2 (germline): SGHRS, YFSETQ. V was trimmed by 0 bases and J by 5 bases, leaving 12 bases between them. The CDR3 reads CASSLGEVVHEQYF. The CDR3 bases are TGCGCCAGCAGCTTGGGGGAGGTGGTCCACGAGCAGTACTTC.

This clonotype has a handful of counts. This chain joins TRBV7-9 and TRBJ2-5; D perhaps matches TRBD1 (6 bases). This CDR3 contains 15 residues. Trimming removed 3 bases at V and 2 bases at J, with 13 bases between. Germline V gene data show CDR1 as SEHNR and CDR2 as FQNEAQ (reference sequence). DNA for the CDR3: TGTGCCAGCAGCTTCGCTAGGGACAAGCAAGAGACCCAGTACTTC. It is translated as CASSFARDKQETQYF.

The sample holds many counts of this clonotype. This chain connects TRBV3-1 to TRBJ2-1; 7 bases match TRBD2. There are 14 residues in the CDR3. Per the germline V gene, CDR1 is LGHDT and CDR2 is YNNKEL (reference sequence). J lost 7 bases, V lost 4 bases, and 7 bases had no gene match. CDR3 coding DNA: TGTGCCAGCAGCCCTACTAATAGCGGGAATGAGCAGTTCTTC. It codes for CASSPTNSGNEQFF.

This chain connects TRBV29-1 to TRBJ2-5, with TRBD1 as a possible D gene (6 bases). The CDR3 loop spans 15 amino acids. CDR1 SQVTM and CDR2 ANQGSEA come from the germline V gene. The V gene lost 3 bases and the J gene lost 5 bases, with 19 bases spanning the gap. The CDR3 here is CSVELGGSLWETQYF. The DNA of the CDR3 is TGCAGCGTTGAGCTTGGGGGCAGTCTTTGGGAGACCCAGTACTTC.

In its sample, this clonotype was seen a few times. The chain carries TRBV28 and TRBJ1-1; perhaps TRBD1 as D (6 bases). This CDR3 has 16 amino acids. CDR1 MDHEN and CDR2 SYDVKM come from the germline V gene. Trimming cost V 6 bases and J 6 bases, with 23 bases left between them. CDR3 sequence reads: CASSRTTTGGIAEAFF. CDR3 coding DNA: TGTGCCAGCAGCCGAACTACGACAGGCGGCATCGCTGAAGCTTTCTTT.

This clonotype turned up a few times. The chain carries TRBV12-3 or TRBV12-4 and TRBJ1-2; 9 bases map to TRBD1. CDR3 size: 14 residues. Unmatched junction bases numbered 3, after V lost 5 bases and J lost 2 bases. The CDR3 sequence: CASSKQGANYGYTF. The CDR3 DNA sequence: TGTGCCAGCAGTAAACAGGGGGCGAACTATGGCTACACCTTC.

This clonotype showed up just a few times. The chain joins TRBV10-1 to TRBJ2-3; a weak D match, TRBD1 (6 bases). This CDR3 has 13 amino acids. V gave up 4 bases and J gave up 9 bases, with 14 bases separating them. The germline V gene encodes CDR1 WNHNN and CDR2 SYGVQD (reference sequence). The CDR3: CASSGYDRITQYF. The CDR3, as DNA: TGCGCCAGCAGTGGTTACGACAGGATAACGCAGTATTTT.

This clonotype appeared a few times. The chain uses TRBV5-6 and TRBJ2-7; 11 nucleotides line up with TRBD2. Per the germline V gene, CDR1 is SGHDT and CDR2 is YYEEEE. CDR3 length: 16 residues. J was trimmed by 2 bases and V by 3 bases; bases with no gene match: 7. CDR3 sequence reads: CASSYRGTSGPYEQYF. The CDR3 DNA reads TGTGCCAGCAGCTACCGCGGGACTAGCGGACCCTACGAGCAGTACTTC.

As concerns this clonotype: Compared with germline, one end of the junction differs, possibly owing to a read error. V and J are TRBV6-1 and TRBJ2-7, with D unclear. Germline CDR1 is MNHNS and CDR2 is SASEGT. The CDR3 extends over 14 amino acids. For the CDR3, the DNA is TGTGCCAGCAGCGAAGCAGGACCCTCCTACGAGCAGTACTTC. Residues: CASSEAGPSYEQYF.

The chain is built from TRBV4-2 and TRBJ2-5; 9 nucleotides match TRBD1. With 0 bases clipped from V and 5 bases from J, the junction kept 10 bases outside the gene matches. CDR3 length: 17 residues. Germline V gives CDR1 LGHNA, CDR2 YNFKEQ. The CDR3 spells CASSQEPQGALSETQYF. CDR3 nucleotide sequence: TGTGCCAGCAGCCAAGAGCCACAGGGGGCGCTCAGCGAGACCCAGTACTTC.

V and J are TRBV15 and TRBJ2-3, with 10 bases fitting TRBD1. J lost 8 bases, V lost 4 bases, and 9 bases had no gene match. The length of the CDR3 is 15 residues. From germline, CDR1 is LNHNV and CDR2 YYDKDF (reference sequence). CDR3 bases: TGTGCCACCAGCACAGCCGGGACAGGGGTTCGTACGCAGTATTTT. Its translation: CATSTAGTGVRTQYF.

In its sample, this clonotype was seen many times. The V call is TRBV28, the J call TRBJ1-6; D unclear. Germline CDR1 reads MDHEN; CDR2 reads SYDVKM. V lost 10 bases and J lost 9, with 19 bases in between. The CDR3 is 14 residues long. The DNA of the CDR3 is TGTGCCACTCAACCTGGGTCAATCGGTTCACCCCTCCACTTT. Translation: CATQPGSIGSPLHF.

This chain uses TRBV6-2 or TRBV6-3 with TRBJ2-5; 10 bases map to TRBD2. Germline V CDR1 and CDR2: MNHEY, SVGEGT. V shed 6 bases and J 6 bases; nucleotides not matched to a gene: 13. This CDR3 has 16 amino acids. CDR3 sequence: CASRGGLAEAQQTQYF. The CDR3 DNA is TGTGCCAGCAGAGGAGGACTAGCGGAGGCGCAACAGACCCAGTACTTC.

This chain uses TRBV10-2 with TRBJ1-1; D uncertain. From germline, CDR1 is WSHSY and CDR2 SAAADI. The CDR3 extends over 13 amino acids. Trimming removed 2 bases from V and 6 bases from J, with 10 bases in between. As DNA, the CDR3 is TGCGCCAGCAGTGAGACCCAGAGACCTGAAGCTTTCTTT. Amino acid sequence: CASSETQRPEAFF.

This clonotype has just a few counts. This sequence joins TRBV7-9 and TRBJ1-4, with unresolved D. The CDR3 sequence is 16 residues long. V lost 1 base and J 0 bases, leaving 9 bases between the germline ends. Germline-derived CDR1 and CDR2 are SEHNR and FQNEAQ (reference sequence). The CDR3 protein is CASSLGVAATNEKLFF. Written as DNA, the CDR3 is TGTGCCAGCAGCTTAGGAGTAGCTGCAACTAATGAAAAACTGTTTTTT.

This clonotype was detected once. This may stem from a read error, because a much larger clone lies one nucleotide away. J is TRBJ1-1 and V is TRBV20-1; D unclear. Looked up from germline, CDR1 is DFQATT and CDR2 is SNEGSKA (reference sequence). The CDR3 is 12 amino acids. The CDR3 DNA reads TGCTGTGCTAGCGGCGGGAACACTGAAGCTTTCTTT. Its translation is CCASGGNTEAFF.

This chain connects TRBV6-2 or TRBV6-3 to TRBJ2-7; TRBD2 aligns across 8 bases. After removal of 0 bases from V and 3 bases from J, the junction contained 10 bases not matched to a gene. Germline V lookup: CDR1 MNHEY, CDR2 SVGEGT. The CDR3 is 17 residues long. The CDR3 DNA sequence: TGTGCCAGCAGTTACTCGGTGGCGGGAGGACCCAGCTACGAGCAGTACTTC. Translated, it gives CASSYSVAGGPSYEQYF.

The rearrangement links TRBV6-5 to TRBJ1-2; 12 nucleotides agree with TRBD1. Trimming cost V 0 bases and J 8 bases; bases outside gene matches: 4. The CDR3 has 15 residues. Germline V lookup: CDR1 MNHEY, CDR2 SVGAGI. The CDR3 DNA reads TGTGCCAGCAGTTACTCGGGACAGGGGGCGCGAGGCTACACCTTC. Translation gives CASSYSGQGARGYTF.

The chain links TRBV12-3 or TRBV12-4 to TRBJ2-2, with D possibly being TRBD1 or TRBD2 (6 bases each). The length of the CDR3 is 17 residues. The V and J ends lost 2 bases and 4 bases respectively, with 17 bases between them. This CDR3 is CASSLNFGGGGTGELFF. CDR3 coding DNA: TGTGCCAGCAGTTTAAACTTCGGAGGGGGTGGCACCGGGGAGCTGTTTTTT.